The present entry profiles one T cell receptor beta chain with its context. Its target is not known. CDR3 length equals 15 residues. In germline, CDR1 is SEHNR, CDR2 FQNEAQ (reference sequence). Losses at the gene ends were 1 base for V and 4 bases for J; bases not matched to a gene: 4. The data derive from a study of T cell responses to AZD1222 COVID-19 vaccine. General study results and limits: Repertoire samples came only from after the peak T cell response. Nearly half of the spike-specific TCRs reportedly recognize variant regions that carry no mutations. Possibly, clonal diversity was underestimated; donors were largely white British and included more females. Mapped onto spike, vaccine-associated CD4 TCRs spanned it and were dominant at 160-218 and 743-854.

Using immunoSEQ multiplex PCR, the repertoire was profiled, and TCRdb retains in-frame clones only, with some absent. The repertoire includes approximately 200,000 clones, approximately 87% of them detected once, and 2.5% to 3% sits in the top ten. The TCR was taken from an adult in good health. The specimen was peripheral blood, collected on day 0 of MenACWY control vaccination. This chain joins TRBV7-9 and TRBJ2-5, with 9 nucleotides matching TRBD2. The CDR3 sequence is CASSLGAGGRETQYF. Written as DNA, the CDR3 is TGTGCCAGCAGCTTAGGAGCGGGGGGAAGAGAGACCCAGTACTTC. Drawing the rest from reference TRBV7-9 and TRBJ2-5, the complete variable domain is DTGVSQNPRHKITKRGQNVTFRCDPISEHNRLYWYRQTLGQGPEFLTYFQNEAQLEKSRLLSDRFSAERPKGSFSTLEIQRTEQGDSAMYLCASSLGAGGRETQYFGPGTRLLVL.